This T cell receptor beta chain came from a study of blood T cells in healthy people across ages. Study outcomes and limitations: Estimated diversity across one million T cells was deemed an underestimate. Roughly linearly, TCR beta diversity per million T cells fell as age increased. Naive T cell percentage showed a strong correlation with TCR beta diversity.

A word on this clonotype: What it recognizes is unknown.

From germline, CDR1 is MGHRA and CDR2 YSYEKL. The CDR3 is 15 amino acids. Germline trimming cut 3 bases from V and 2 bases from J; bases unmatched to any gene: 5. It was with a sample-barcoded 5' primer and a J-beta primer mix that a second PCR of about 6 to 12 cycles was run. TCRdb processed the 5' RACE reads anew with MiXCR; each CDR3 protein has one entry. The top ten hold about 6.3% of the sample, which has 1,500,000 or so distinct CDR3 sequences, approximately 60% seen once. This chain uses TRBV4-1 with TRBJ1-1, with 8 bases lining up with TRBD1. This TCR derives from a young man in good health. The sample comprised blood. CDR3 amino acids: CASSHPGGSNTEAFF. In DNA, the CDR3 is TGCGCCAGCAGCCACCCAGGGGGCTCAAACACTGAAGCTTTCTTT.